This TCR beta chain derives from a study of technical replicates of blood from a few donors. Using immunoSEQ multiplex PCR, the repertoire was profiled, and TCRdb retains in-frame clones only, with some absent. The sample gives 70,000 to 85,000 clones, roughly 92% of which show up once; roughly 0.36% is in the top ten. CDR1 and CDR2 from the germline V gene are GTSNPN and SVGIG (reference sequence). CDR3 length equals 13 residues. The V and J ends lost 0 bases and 3 bases respectively, with 8 bases between them. This sequence was found in a human donor in good health. The sample comprised T cells isolated from PBMCs. V gene TRBV30 combines with J gene TRBJ1-1; D is ambiguous. CDR3 protein: CAWSVIGDTEAFF. The CDR3 DNA reads TGTGCCTGGAGTGTAATCGGGGACACTGAAGCTTTCTTT.